This T cell receptor (beta chain) came from a study of T cell repertoires in cytomegalovirus infection. Whole-study context: Use of recently identified HLA-C-restricted and well-studied HLA-B-restricted CMV epitopes was part of the study. From public TCR beta signatures came an indication of both CMV infection and matching HLA type. Findings and limits, study-wide: Cumulative frequency of public TCR beta families picked out carriers of CMV plus the relevant HLA.

The CDR3 is 15 residues long. The V gene's germline CDR1 is PRHDT and CDR2 FYEKMQ (reference sequence). J gave up 1 base and V 2 bases, and 4 bases lay outside the gene matches. This clonotype was seen repeatedly, ten times or more. Antigen specificity is unknown. Via MiXCR, TCRdb re-called the reads, giving one row per CDR3 protein. Of some 920,000 distinct CDR3 sequences in the sample, approximately 31% were seen once. This chain connects TRBV13 to TRBJ2-5; 7 nucleotides match TRBD2. The receptor was isolated from a human donor in good health (CMV status not recorded). Some clones in this sample may be carry-over from other donors' samples. Sequences were derived from cultured CD8+ T cells from PBMCs, sampled from culture after CMV antigen stimulation. This CDR3 is CASSLKGGAQETQYF. DNA for the CDR3: TGTGCCAGCAGCTTAAAGGGAGGGGCCCAAGAGACCCAGTACTTC.